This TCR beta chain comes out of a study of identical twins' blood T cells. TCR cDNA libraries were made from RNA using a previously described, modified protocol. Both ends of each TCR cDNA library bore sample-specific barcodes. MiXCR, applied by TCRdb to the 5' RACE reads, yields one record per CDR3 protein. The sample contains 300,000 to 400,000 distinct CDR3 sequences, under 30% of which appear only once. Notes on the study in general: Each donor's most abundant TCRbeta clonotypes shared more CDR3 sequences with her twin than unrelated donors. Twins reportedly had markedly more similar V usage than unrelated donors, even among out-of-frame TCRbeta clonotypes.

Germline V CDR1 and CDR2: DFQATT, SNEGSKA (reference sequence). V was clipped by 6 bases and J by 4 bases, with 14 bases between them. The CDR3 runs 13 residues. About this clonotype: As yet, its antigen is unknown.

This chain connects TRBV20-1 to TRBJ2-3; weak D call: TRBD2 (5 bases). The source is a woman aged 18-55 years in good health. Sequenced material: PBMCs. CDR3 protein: CSARRYGADTQYF. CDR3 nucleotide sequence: TGCAGTGCCCGACGCTACGGGGCAGATACGCAGTATTTT.